This T cell receptor beta chain was observed in a study of cytomegalovirus exposure and HLA in healthy donors. Overall study findings and caveats: About 87% or about 30% of the time was how often most TCR beta V segments were productive, according to an earlier analysis.

The PCR ran on 60 Vbeta and 13 Jbeta primers. Clones were read by immunoSEQ multiplex PCR, and TCRdb kept only the in-frame ones, dropping some. The sample has roughly 100,000 clones; 70% are singletons. Worth noting for this clone: The antigen remains undetermined.

CDR3 length equals 13 residues. CDR1 and CDR2 (germline): SQVTM, ANQGSEA. V was pared by 4 bases and J by 7 bases, with 7 bases of the junction left unmatched. Sequencing was done on a sample of PBMCs. The chain links TRBV29-1 to TRBJ2-3; 8 bases are shared with TRBD2. This sequence originates from a middle-aged man in good health and CMV-seropositive. CDR3 nucleotide sequence: TGCAGCGTTGGCGGCGGGGGGACGAATACGCAGTATTTT. This gives the protein CSVGGGGTNTQYF.